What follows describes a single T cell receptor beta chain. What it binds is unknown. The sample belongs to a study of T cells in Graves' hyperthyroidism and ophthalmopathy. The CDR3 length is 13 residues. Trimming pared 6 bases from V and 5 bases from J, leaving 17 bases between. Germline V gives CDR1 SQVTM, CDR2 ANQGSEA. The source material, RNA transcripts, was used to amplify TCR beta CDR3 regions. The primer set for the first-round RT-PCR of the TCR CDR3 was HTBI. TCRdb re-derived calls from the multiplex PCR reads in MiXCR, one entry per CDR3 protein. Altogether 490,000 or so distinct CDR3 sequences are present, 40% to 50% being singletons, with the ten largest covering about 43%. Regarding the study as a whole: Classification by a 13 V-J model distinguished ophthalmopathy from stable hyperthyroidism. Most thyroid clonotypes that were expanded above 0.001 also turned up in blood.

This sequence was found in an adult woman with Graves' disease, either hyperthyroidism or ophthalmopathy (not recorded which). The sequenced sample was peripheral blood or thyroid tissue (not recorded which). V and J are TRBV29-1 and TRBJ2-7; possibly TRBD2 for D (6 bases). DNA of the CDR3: TGCAGCGTAACCGGAGGGCCAAACAACGAGCAGTACTTC. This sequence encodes CSVTGGPNNEQYF.